This T cell receptor (beta chain) originates from a study of cytomegalovirus exposure and HLA in healthy donors. Study-wide points: In a later analysis, TCR beta V- and J-gene trimming showed a link to a missense DCLRE1C variant.

Per germline, CDR1 MNHNS and CDR2 SASEGT. V dropped 10 bases and J dropped 2 bases, with 15 bases sitting between them. CDR3 length: 14 amino acids. The PCR used 60 Vbeta and 13 Jbeta primers. Only in-frame clones appear in the TCRdb table, and some are missing; sequencing was by immunoSEQ multiplex PCR. This sample carries roughly 97,000 clones, around a tenth of them seen once, and the ten largest clones take 5.8%. This clone has more than one count but fewer than ten. Antigen unknown. The rearrangement joins TRBV6-1 to TRBJ2-1, with a tentative D call TRBD1 (6 bases). The sample consisted of PBMCs. This clonotype was sampled from a man aged 40-55 years in good health and CMV-seropositive. The CDR3: CATDRSTPYNEQFF. The CDR3 DNA sequence: TGTGCCACCGACAGGTCCACTCCCTACAATGAGCAGTTCTTC.